Included here is one T cell receptor (beta chain) sequence, with context. These data belong to a study of glioma-infiltrating T cells. There are 12 residues in the CDR3. Germline V gene data show CDR1 as SNHLY and CDR2 as FYNNEI. With 2 bases removed from V and 5 bases from J, the gap between germline ends came to 6 bases. TCR alpha and beta CDR3 regions were amplified from RNA using iRepertoire nested multiplex PCR. A single record per CDR3 protein comes from TCRdb applying MiXCR to the multiplex PCR reads. Among about 140,000 distinct CDR3 sequences listed, 39% were seen once. This sequence joins TRBV2 and TRBJ1-1; D not resolved. The TCR sequence derives from a human donor with low-grade glioma or glioblastoma, undergoing nonglioma brain surgery, or in good health (not recorded which). What was sequenced was glioma tissue, nonneoplastic brain tissue, or PBMCs (not recorded which). The DNA for the CDR3 is TGTGCCAGCAGTGAAAGTGGGACTGAAGCTTTCTTT. Translating it yields CASSESGTEAFF.